This T cell receptor beta chain was recorded in a study of Graves' ophthalmopathy and Graves' hyperthyroidism. Study overall: No progression to ophthalmopathy over 18 months defined stable hyperthyroidism.

Reliance was placed on clinical symptoms, serum thyroxine, TRAb, thyroid ultrasound and orbital computed tomography for diagnosis. Overall study results and limits: Ophthalmopathy progression cases were predicted by the model with 70% to 71% sensitivity and 72.22% specificity. Blood also harbored most expanded thyroid clonotypes above 0.001 frequency.

The CDR3 length is 16 residues. Trimming cost V 3 bases and J 3 bases; bases outside gene matches: 11. CDR1 and CDR2 from the germline V gene are SGHRS and YFSETQ. This clonotype was seen repeatedly, ten times or more. Antigen unknown. Amplification targeted the TCR beta CDR3 regions, with RNA transcripts as the source material. The first round was an RT-PCR with HTBI primers, and the second round was a multiplex PCR. TCRdb reprocessed the multiplex PCR reads via MiXCR and lists one record per CDR3 protein. Of around 1,200,000 distinct CDR3 sequences listed, about 36% were seen once; the top ten hold over 8.5%.

This TCR was sampled from an adult man with Graves' hyperthyroidism. V usage is TRBV5-1 and J usage is TRBJ2-7, with 8 bases lining up with TRBD1. The sample taken for sequencing was peripheral blood or thyroid tissue (not recorded which). The CDR3, as DNA: TGCGCCAGCAGCTCCCCCCCGGACAGGGTTTACTACGAGCAGTACTTC. It codes for CASSSPPDRVYYEQYF. Variable domain in full (rest from reference TRBV5-1 and TRBJ2-7): KAGVTQTPRYLIKTRGQQVTLSCSPISGHRSVSWYQQTPGQGLQFLFEYFSETQRNKGNFPGRFSGRQFSNSRSEMNVSTLELGDSALYLCASSSPPDRVYYEQYFGPGTRLTVT.